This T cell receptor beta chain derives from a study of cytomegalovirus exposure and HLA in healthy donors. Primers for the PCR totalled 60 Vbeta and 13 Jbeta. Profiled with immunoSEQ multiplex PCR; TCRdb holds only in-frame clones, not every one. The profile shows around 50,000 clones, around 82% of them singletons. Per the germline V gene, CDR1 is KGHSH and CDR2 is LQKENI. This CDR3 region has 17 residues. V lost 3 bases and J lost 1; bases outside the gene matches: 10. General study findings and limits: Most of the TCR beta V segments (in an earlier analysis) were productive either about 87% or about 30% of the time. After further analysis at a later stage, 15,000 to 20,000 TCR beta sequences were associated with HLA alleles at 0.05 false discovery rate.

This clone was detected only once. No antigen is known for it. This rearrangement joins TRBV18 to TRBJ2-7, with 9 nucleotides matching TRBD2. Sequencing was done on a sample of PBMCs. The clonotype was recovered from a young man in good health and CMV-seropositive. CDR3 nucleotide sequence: TGTGCCAGCTCACCCGCAGGGCGTCTAGCGGGGTCCTACGAGCAGTACTTC. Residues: CASSPAGRLAGSYEQYF.